The clone carrying this T cell receptor beta chain has a count of ten or more. Its matching antigen is unknown. The data belong to a study of regulatory T cells in long-lasting Graves disease. CDR1 and CDR2 (germline): SGHNT, YENEEA. The CDR3 extends over 14 amino acids. With 5 bases removed from V and 8 bases from J, the gap between germline ends came to 18 bases. Time point defined: newly diagnosed GD, antithyroid drugs for less than 3 months. Generation of the TCR library employed RNA extracted from PBMCs. iRepertoire HTBI primers and Arm-PCR of CDR3 regions built TCR beta libraries. TCRdb re-called the multiplex PCR reads through MiXCR, storing one row per CDR3 protein. The sample carries approximately 560,000 distinct CDR3 sequences, 15% to 20% recorded once. Overall study findings and caveats: No thyroid tissue was studied; the work used peripheral blood only. Persistent disease favored TRBV28, TRBJ1-2 and TRBJ2-5.

The data were also submitted as part of a second study, on T cells in Graves' hyperthyroidism and ophthalmopathy.

The receptor comes from a man aged 18 to 29 with Graves disease. V and J are TRBV11-3 and TRBJ1-1; D ambiguous. The sample was peripheral blood mononuclear cells (PBMCs), taken at new diagnosis, from a patient treated with antithyroid drugs. The CDR3 loop is CASSLHPQTEEAFF. In DNA, the CDR3 is TGTGCCAGCAGCCTCCATCCACAAACAGAAGAAGCTTTCTTT.